This is a list of T cell receptor beta chains from one sample in a study of blood T cell repertoires in COVID-19. Assay: immunoSEQ multiplex PCR; the TCRdb copy retains only in-frame clones and omits some. The data hold about 220,000 clones, with 65% to 85% observed a single time. Input material: peripheral blood. These receptors all stem from a woman aged 25 to 39 who had recovered from COVID-19. Each CDR3 is given without its conserved first and last residue. Not every row has a clone size; where given, it reads once, few, many or a size class.

len	abundance	j_gene	v_gene	CDR3aa
15	NA	TRBJ1-5	TRBV10-1	ASSGTGQGALNQPQH
14	NA	TRBJ1-5	TRBV19	ASSILAGFSNQPQH
10	NA	TRBJ2-7	TRBV10-1	ASSEPTREQY
11	NA	TRBJ2-5	TRBV19	ASSPDRFQTQY
12	NA	TRBJ1-5	TRBV28	ASSLSGKNQPQH
10	once	TRBJ1-1	TRBV25-1	ASGLPGTEAF
12	NA	TRBJ1-2	TRBV6-1	ASSEIGTGYGYT
10	NA	TRBJ2-7	TRBV9	ASSDTGFEQY
13	few	TRBJ2-7	TRBV6-5	ASSYGSGQGSEQY
14	NA	TRBJ2-6	TRBV5-4	ASSPPAGAGANVLT
12	NA	TRBJ1-1	TRBV9	ASSKSLEDTEAF
14	NA	TRBJ2-6	TRBV27	ASSLGGWSGANVLT
12	NA	TRBJ2-7	TRBV28	ASSNRGGPYEQY
12	NA	TRBJ1-3	TRBV6-5	ASKRGGAGNTIY
12	NA	TRBJ2-3	TRBV7-2	ASSLTRLTDTQY
14	NA	TRBJ2-7	TRBV25-1	ASSAKTSGGPNEQY
13	NA	TRBJ2-5	TRBV6-5	ASRIQTASQETQY
12	few	TRBJ2-2	TRBV10-3	ATRRQGATGELF
13	NA	TRBJ1-2	TRBV7-3	ASGVGQAVDYGYT
13	NA	TRBJ2-7	TRBV6-5	ASSYNAGGFYEQY
12	NA	TRBJ2-1	TRBV14	APETSHSYNEQF
14	many	TRBJ2-1	TRBV7-9	ASSAPTGDSYNEQF
13	NA	TRBJ2-7	TRBV7-3	ASSLLAGIPYEQY
13	NA	TRBJ2-7	TRBV28	ASSSEGAPTYEQY
13	NA	TRBJ2-1	TRBV10-1	ASGTSGRAGNEQF
13	NA	TRBJ2-7	TRBV25-1	ASSEFKRSSYEQY